This T cell receptor (beta chain) was recorded in a study of response to subunit inactivated influenza vaccine. The trim removed 3 bases at V and 5 bases at J, leaving 6 bases unmatched. In germline, CDR1 is MNHEY, CDR2 SMNVEV (reference sequence). CDR3 size: 16 residues. Each CDR3 protein is one row after TCRdb ran MiXCR on the RT-PCR reads. The table shows just under 550,000 distinct CDR3 sequences, with around 25% occurring only once. This clonotype was counted at least ten times. This sample was shared with a second study, whose subject was T cells expressing NK-cell markers. Per that paper: Synthesis of TCR beta cDNA relied on 5'RACE template switching carrying UMIs.

The TCR was taken from a man aged 50-60 years who received an inactivated influenza vaccine. This chain uses TRBV27 with TRBJ2-1, with TRBD2 matching over 11 bases. Specimen: CD4+ T cells sorted from PBMCs, collected roughly 12 days after vaccination. CDR3 in DNA: TGTGCCAGCAGTTTGACCCTAGCGGGAGGCCACAATGAGCAGTTCTTC. Translating it yields CASSLTLAGGHNEQFF.